The text below deals with one TCR beta chain. Its recognized antigen is unknown. Per-base quality was not reported, and no clone a single base away is much larger than it. These data come from a study of T cell responses to AZD1222 COVID-19 vaccine (dated by TCRdb to 2020 to 2023). A note on the overall study: TCR sequencing covered more than 230 trial participants: 200 to 220 given two doses of AZD1222 and 26 given two doses of MenACWY control vaccine. Trial participants were enrolled by age into subgroups of 18-55, 56-69 and 70-plus years, and around 150, 29 and 61 TCR-sequenced participants, respectively, were included in these subgroups. Broad study findings and their caveats: Conclusions about previously exposed vaccinees are limited because only six or seven AZD1222 recipients were SARS-CoV-2 seropositive at baseline. Spike-specific TCR breadth and depth rose significantly after two AZD1222 doses compared with day 0 and with MenACWY recipients. In the small 56-69-year group, the increase in depth fell short of significance, most likely because of low power. Most participants were white British and females outnumbered males, and the authors suggested that clonal diversity may have been underestimated. CD4 TCRs associated with the vaccine covered the entire spike protein, and the dominant responses were in regions 160-218 and 743-854. Nearly half of unique spike-specific TCRs reportedly recognized epitopes outside regions mutated in the B.1.351 and B.1.1.7 variants. Because no day 14 peak-response samples were available, repertoires were characterized only after the peak T cell response.

The CDR3 regions of human TCRbeta chains were analyzed by immunosequencing. The authors' pipeline ran thus. Repertoire TCRs were matched against a reference library of SARS-CoV-2-specific TCRs generated with the MIRA antigen-specificity platform. Breadth was defined as the fraction of unique TCRs that were SARS-CoV-2-associated. Depth was defined as the fraction of total T cells that were SARS-CoV-2-associated. Using the MIRA data, each spike-specific TCR was mapped to the spike region that the TCR reacts to and placed in a CD4 or CD8 class. Log10-transformed breadth and depth values were compared by one-way ANOVA with Sidak's multiple comparisons tests. TCRdb stores this immuneACCESS table with in-frame sequences only. Part of the clones is absent; in the studies checked, under half of the shortfall reflects unresolved V genes, and no reason is known for the rest. V and J calls and clone size are given by that table; D and trimming were obtained from the DNA. The sample records roughly 120,000 clones, about nine tenths of which are singletons. The ten largest clones take up roughly 20% of the sample.

The germline V gene (reference sequence) sets CDR1 to LNHDA and CDR2 to SQIVND. V lost 3 bases and J lost 3 bases, and the count of bases not matched to a germline gene is 16. The CDR3, cysteine through phenylalanine, is 18 amino acids long. Here the CDR3 DNA is all that survives: 54 bases in frame from base 1. The time point label of this sample denotes: baseline before first vaccination. Explained via the paper, the treatment or condition label denotes: meningococcal conjugate vaccine given as trial control. Vaccinee samples came from UK trials COV001 and COV002, including a single-blind randomized controlled phase 2/3 trial of AZD1222 (ChAdOx1 nCoV-19) in healthy adults. For TCRbeta chain sequencing, PBMC samples were collected from trial participants at day 0 and at day 28 after the second dose.

The rearranged segments are TRBV19 and TRBJ2-7, with 8 junctional bases fitting TRBD1. The clonotype was recovered from an adult in good health. The input for sequencing was peripheral blood, taken on day 0 of MenACWY control vaccination. The CDR3 reads CASSIFYPGGATLYEQYF. The sequenced DNA: TGTGCCAGTAGTATTTTCTATCCAGGGGGCGCGACTCTCTACGAGCAGTACTTC. With all but the CDR3 taken from the reference TRBV19 and TRBJ2-7 genes, the full variable domain is: DGGITQSPKYLFRKEGQNVTLSCEQNLNHDAMYWYRQDPGQGLRLIYYSQIVNDFQKGDIAEGYSVSREKKESFPLTVTSAQKNPTAFYLCASSIFYPGGATLYEQYFGPGTRLTVT.